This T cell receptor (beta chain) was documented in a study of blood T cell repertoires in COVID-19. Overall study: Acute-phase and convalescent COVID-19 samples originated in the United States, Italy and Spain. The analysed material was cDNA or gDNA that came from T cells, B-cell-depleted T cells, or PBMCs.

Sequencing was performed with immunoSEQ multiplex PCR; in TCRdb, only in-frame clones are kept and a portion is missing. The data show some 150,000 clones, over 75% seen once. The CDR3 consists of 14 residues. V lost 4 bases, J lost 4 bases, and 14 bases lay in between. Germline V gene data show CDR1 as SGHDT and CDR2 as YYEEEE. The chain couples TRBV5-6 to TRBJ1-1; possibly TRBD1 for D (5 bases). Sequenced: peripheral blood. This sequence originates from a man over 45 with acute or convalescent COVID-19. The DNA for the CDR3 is TGTGCCAGCAGCAAGCAGGGTAGAGGCACTGAAGCTTTCTTT. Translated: CASSKQGRGTEAFF.